This T cell receptor (beta chain) was sequenced for a study of regulatory T cells in long-lasting Graves disease. As to this clonotype: Its antigen remains unidentified.

Libraries of TCR beta came from iRepertoire HTBI primers plus Arm-PCR of CDR3 regions. Via MiXCR, TCRdb re-called the multiplex PCR reads, giving one row per CDR3 protein. In the table there are 390,000 or so distinct CDR3 sequences, about 23% of which are singletons. General study points: Since the sample size was small, accuracy may have been reduced.

Time point meaning: persistent/refractory GD, antithyroid drugs over 5 years with positive TRAb. PBMCs were the source of the RNA used for TCR sequencing. The sequence came from a woman aged 40-49 years with Graves disease. Specimen: peripheral blood mononuclear cells (PBMCs), collected when the disease was refractory, from a patient treated with antithyroid drugs.

CDR3 DNA sequence: TGTGCCAGTCGGCAGGGGCAATTGATGAACACTGAAGCTTTCTTT. Translated: CASRQGQLMNTEAFF. This chain joins TRBV19 and TRBJ1-1; possible D gene TRBD1, 6 bases. The CDR3 spans 15 residues. In germline, CDR1 is LNHDA, CDR2 SQIVND (reference sequence). Trimming removed 8 bases at V and 0 bases at J, with 16 bases between.